Listed here is a single T cell receptor beta chain. Carrying unique molecular identifiers, the cDNA also gained a universal primer site through template switching. TCRdb redid the calling of the 5' RACE reads with MiXCR, one entry per CDR3 protein. The sample consists of around 220,000 distinct CDR3 sequences, roughly an eighth of them appearing once. This specimen comes from a study of identical twins. V lost 6 bases to trimming and J lost 8 bases, with 22 bases between them. CDR3 size: 15 residues. Looked up from germline, CDR1 is LGHNA and CDR2 is YSLEER. Material: memory (CD45RO+) T cells sorted from blood. The receptor comes from a young woman in good health. The chain links TRBV4-3 to TRBJ1-1, with TRBD1 as a possible D gene (6 bases). The CDR3 sequence: CASSLDLKGGGEAFF. Here the CDR3 DNA reads TGCGCCAGCAGTCTCGATCTCAAAGGAGGGGGAGAAGCTTTCTTT.